The clone carrying this T cell receptor (beta chain) has only one observation. Its antigen is currently unknown. These data come from a study of shared clonotypes between healthy human individuals. Across the whole study: Each donor's CD4 naive and CD4 memory cells filled three plates apiece, CD8 naive two, and CD8 memory one. Points from the study as a whole: Generally, naive subsets came out with larger estimated richness than memory subsets. Tissues were not sampled, only blood, and their repertoires likely differ.

Trimming removed 5 bases at V and 3 bases at J, with 14 bases between. The CDR3 is 15 residues long. Per the germline V gene, CDR1 is SGHRS and CDR2 is YFSETQ. The method was immunoSEQ multiplex PCR; TCRdb's version includes in-frame clones alone and lacks a portion of them. This sample has 2 million to 3 million clones; 85% to 95% occur once, and the top ten carry roughly 0.14%. The healthy adult donors were HIV-negative and reported no recent acute infections or vaccinations. The chain combines TRBV5-1 with TRBJ1-4, with D unclear. The sequencing input was naive CD4+ T cells sorted from blood. Subset specified: CD45RA+ positively selected. This receptor was identified in a man aged 18 to 29 in good health. Here the CDR3 reads CASSSAGVANEKLFF. The CDR3 region has the DNA TGCGCCAGCAGTTCTGCCGGGGTAGCTAATGAAAAACTGTTTTTT.